These 3 T cell receptor beta chains were all obtained from the same sample, sequenced in a study of T cell repertoires in ileal Crohn's disease (dated by TCRdb to between 2017 and 2020). Receptor amplification or capture employed the immunoSEQ multiplex PCR assay. TCRdb carries this immuneACCESS record with in-frame sequences only. Its versions omit some clonotypes, under half of them owing to an unresolved V gene in the studies checked, with the rest unexplained. The sample table lists about 4,500 clones, approximately 73% of them with a count of one. The top ten clonotypes cover more than 20% of the sample. Sequencing was done on a sample of ileal tissue. Every receptor here comes from an adult with Crohn's disease.

V and J are TRBV11-2 and TRBJ2-7, with TRBD1 matching over 8 bases. CDR1 is SGHAT, CDR2 FQNNGV, per germline. The CDR3 loop spans 15 amino acids. V lost 5 bases and J lost 3; bases outside the gene matches: 9. The CDR3 DNA reads TGTGCCAGCAGCCCCAAAACAGGGGGATACTACGAGCAGTACTTC. It is translated as CASSPKTGGYYEQYF.

This chain connects TRBV6-6 to TRBJ1-1, with 7 bases identical to TRBD1. Germline CDR1 reads MNHNY; CDR2 reads SVGAGI (reference sequence). The CDR3 sequence is 13 residues long. Losses at the gene ends were 5 bases for V and 4 bases for J; bases not matched to a gene: 4. The CDR3 sequence is CASSTGVSTEAFF. The CDR3 DNA reads TGTGCCAGCAGTACAGGGGTTAGCACTGAAGCTTTCTTT.

This clone was observed a single time. The chain has TRBV4-1 and TRBJ2-3; 8 nucleotides align to TRBD1. Germline V lookup: CDR1 MGHRA, CDR2 YSYEKL. Germline trimming cut 3 bases from V and 1 base from J; bases unmatched to any gene: 6. The CDR3 covers 16 residues. The CDR3 bases are TGCGCCAGCAGCCAGTCCCCGGGACAGGGCACAGATACGCAGTATTTT. This translates into CASSQSPGQGTDTQYF.